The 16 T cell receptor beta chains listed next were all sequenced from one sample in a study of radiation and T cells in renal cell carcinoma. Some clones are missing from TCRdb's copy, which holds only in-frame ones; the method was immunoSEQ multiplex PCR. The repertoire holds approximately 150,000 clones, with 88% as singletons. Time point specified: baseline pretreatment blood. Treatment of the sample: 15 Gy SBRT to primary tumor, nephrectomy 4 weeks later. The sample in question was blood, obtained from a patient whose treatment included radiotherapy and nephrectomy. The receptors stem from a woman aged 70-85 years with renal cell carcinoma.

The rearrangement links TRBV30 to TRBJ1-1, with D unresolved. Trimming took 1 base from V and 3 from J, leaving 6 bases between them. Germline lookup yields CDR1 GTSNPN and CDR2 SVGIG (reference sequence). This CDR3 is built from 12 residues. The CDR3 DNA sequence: TGTGCCTGGAGTGACCGGGACACTGAAGCTTTCTTT. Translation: CAWSDRDTEAFF. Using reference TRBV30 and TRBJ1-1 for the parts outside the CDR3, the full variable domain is SQTIHQWPATLVQPVGSPLSLECTVEGTSNPNLYWYRQAAGRGLQLLFYSVGIGQISSEVPQNLSASRPQDRQFILSSKKLLLSDSGFYLCAWSDRDTEAFFGQGTRLTVV.

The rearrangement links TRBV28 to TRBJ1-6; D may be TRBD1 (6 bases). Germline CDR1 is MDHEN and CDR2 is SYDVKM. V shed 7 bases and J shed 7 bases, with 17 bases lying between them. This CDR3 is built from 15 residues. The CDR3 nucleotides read TGTGCCAGCACCCACCCGAGGGGGGGGAATTCACCCCTCCACTTT. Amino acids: CASTHPRGGNSPLHF. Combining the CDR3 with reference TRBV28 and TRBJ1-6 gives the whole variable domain DVKVTQSSRYLVKRTGEKVFLECVQDMDHENMFWYRQDPGLGLRLIYFSYDVKMKEKGDIPEGYSVSREKKERFSLILESASTNQTSMYLCASTHPRGGNSPLHFGNGTRLTVT.

In DNA form, the CDR3 reads TGCGCCAGCAGGGGGGGATCCCCGAACACCGGGGAGCTGTTTTTT. Residues: CASRGGSPNTGELFF. The chain links TRBV5-1 to TRBJ2-2, with TRBD2 as a possible D gene (6 bases). Germline V lookup: CDR1 SGHRS, CDR2 YFSETQ. Trimming stripped 5 bases from V and 0 bases from J, with 11 bases between. This CDR3 contains 15 residues. Looking up the rest from reference TRBV5-1 and TRBJ2-2 gives the full variable domain: KAGVTQTPRYLIKTRGQQVTLSCSPISGHRSVSWYQQTPGQGLQFLFEYFSETQRNKGNFPGRFSGRQFSNSRSEMNVSTLELGDSALYLCASRGGSPNTGELFFGEGSRLTVL.

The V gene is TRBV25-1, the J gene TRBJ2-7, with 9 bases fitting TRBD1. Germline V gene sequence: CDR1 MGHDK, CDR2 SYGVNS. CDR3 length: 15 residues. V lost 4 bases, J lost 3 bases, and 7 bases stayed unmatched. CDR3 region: CASSGGGQGVYEQYF. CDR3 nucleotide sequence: TGTGCCAGCAGTGGGGGGGGACAGGGAGTCTACGAGCAGTACTTC.

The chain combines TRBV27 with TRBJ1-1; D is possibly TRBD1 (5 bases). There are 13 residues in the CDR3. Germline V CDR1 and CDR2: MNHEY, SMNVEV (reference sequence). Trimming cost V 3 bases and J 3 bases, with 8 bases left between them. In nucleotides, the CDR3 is TGTGCCAGCAGTTTTCAGGGCCACACTGAAGCTTTCTTT. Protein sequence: CASSFQGHTEAFF.

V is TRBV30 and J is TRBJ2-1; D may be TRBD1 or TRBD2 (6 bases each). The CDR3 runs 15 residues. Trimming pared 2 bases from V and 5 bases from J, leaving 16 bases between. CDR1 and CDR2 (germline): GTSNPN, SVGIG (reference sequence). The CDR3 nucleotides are TGTGCCTGGAGTCCCGTAGGGGGGAGGAACAATGAGCAGTTCTTC. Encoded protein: CAWSPVGGRNNEQFF.

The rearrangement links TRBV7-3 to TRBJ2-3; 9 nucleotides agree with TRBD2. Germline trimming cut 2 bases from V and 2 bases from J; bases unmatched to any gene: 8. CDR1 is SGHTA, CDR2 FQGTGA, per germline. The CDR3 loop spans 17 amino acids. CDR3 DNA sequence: TGTGCCAGCAGCTTAGAGGGGCTAGCGGGATACACAGATACGCAGTATTTT. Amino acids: CASSLEGLAGYTDTQYF.

CDR3 loop: CSAPVYNEQFF. For the CDR3, the DNA is TGCAGTGCCCCCGTTTACAATGAGCAGTTCTTC. The chain joins TRBV20-1 to TRBJ2-1; D unclear. Per the germline V gene, CDR1 is DFQATT and CDR2 is SNEGSKA (reference sequence). The CDR3 runs to 11 residues. The germline V and J ends were trimmed by 6 bases and 4 bases, with 7 bases remaining between them.

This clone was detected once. The CDR3 nucleotides read TGTGCCAGTAGTACCCCGGGACAGGTTAATGAGCAGTTCTTC. Translating it yields CASSTPGQVNEQFF. V is TRBV19 and J is TRBJ2-1; 8 bases are shared with TRBD1. Germline V lookup: CDR1 LNHDA, CDR2 SQIVND (reference sequence). This CDR3 has 14 amino acids. With V trimmed by 4 bases and J by 7 bases, 6 bases remained unmatched.

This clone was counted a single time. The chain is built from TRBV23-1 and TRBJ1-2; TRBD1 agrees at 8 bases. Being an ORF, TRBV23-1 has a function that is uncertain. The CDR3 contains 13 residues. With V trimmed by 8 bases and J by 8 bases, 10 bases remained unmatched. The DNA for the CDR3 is TGCGCCAGCCACTACAGGGGGTTGGAGGGCTACACCTTC. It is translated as CASHYRGLEGYTF.

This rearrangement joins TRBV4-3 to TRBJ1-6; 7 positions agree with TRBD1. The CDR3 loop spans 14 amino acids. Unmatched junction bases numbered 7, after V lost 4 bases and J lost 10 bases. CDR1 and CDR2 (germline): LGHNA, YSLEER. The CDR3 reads CASSRVTGNSPLHF. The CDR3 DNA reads TGCGCCAGCAGCCGAGTGACAGGGAACTCACCCCTCCACTTT.

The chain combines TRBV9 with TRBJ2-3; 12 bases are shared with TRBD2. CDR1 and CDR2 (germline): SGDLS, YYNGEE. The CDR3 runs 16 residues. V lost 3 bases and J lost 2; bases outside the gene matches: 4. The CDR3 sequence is CASSGGLAGTTDTQYF. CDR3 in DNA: TGTGCCAGCAGCGGAGGACTAGCGGGGACCACAGATACGCAGTATTTT.

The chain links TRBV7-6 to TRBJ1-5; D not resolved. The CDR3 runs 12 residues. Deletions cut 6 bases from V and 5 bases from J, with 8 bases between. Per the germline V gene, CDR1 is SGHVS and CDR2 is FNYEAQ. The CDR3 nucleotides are TGTGCCAGCAGTAGCGGAGATCAGCCCCAGCATTTT. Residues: CASSSGDQPQHF.

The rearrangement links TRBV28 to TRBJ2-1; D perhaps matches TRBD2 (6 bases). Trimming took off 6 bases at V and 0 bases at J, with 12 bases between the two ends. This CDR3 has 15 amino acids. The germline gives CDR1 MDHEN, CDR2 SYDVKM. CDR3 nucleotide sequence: TGTGCCAGCAGCTTGGACGGGAGCTCCTACAATGAGCAGTTCTTC. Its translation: CASSLDGSSYNEQFF.

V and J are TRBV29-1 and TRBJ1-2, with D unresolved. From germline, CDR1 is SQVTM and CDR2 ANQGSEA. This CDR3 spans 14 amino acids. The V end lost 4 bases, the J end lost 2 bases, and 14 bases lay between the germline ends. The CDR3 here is CSVVVRNFNYGYTF. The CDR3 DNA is TGCAGCGTTGTAGTCAGGAACTTCAACTATGGCTACACCTTC.

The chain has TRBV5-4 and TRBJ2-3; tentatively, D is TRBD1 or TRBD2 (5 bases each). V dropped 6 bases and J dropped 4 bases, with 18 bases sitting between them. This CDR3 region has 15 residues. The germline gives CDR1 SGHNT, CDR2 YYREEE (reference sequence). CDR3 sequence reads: CASNTLGAGSDTQYF. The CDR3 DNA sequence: TGTGCCAGCAACACACTCGGGGCGGGTTCAGATACGCAGTATTTT.